This T cell receptor (beta chain) was profiled in a study of blood T cell repertoires in COVID-19. V lost 8 bases, J lost 7 bases, and 15 bases stayed unmatched. The CDR3 runs to 15 residues. CDR1 ENHRY and CDR2 SYGVKD come from the germline V gene. Profiled with immunoSEQ multiplex PCR; TCRdb holds only in-frame clones, not every one. The profile shows around 140,000 clones, about 87% of them singletons. The source of this sequence is a human donor in a cohort sampled during active COVID-19. This sequence joins TRBV10-3 and TRBJ2-5; 8 bases are shared with TRBD1. Specimen: peripheral blood. Here the CDR3 reads CAIGTGQNLGGTQYF. The DNA for the CDR3 is TGTGCCATCGGGACAGGCCAAAACCTGGGGGGGACCCAGTACTTC.